This record concerns one T cell receptor beta chain sequence. Clones were read by immunoSEQ multiplex PCR, and TCRdb kept only the in-frame ones, dropping some. This table has approximately 170,000 clones, around 78% appearing once. Cohorts were assigned according to the clinical history that participants reported. The CDR3 totals 15 residues. Deletions cut 5 bases from V and 0 bases from J, with 13 bases between. In germline, CDR1 is SEHNR, CDR2 FQNEAQ (reference sequence). The data are from a study of blood T cell repertoires in COVID-19. Study background: The cDNA or gDNA used as material had been derived from T cells, B-cell-depleted T cells, or PBMCs.

This sequence joins TRBV7-9 and TRBJ2-5; TRBD1 might be the D (6 bases). This receptor was taken from a woman in her 50s who had recovered from COVID-19. Sequences were obtained from PBMCs or T cells enriched from blood (not recorded which). The CDR3 here is CASSHTGQNQETQYF. Here the CDR3 DNA reads TGTGCCAGCAGCCACACTGGACAGAACCAAGAGACCCAGTACTTC.